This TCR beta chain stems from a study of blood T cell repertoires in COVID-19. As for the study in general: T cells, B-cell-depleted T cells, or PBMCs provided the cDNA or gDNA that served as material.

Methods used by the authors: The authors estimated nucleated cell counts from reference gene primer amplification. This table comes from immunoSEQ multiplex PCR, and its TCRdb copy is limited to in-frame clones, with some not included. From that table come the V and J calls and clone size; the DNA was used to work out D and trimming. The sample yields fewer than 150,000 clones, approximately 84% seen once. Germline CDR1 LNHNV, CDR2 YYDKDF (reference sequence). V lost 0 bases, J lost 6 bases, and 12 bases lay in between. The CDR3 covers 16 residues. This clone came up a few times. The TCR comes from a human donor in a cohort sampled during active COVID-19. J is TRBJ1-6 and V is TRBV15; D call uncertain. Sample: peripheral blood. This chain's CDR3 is CATSRDNAGGNSPLHF. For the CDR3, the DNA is TGTGCCACCAGCAGAGATAACGCCGGTGGTAATTCACCCCTCCACTTT.